This passage covers 31 T cell receptor beta chains from one sample sequenced in a study of OX40 agonist ivuxolimab in advanced cancers. Libraries were prepared by immunoSEQ multiplex PCR; TCRdb keeps only in-frame clonotypes and omits some of them. This table has about 43,000 clones, about 86% appearing once. Sample: CD4+ or CD8+ T cells sorted from blood, taken in a trial of the OX40 agonist ivuxolimab. These TCRs come from an adult with an advanced solid tumor such as melanoma, head and neck, liver or kidney cancer.

This chain connects TRBV19 to TRBJ2-7; 7 bases agree with TRBD2. CDR3 length: 14 amino acids. Per germline, CDR1 LNHDA and CDR2 SQIVND (reference sequence). V was pared by 10 bases and J by 3 bases, with 12 bases of the junction left unmatched. The CDR3 DNA reads TGTGCCACCGACTCCGGGACTAATCTCTACGAGCAGTACTTC. Protein sequence: CATDSGTNLYEQYF.

This rearrangement joins TRBV5-1 to TRBJ2-3; D gene unclear. The V end was cut by 0 bases, the J end by 1 base, with 6 bases between. Germline V gene lookup returns CDR1 SGHRS and CDR2 YFSETQ. The CDR3 consists of 14 residues. In nucleotides, the CDR3 is TGCGCCAGCAGCTTGGCCCAGGGCACAGATACGCAGTATTTT. It specifies CASSLAQGTDTQYF.

The table lists this clone with a few counts. The rearrangement uses TRBV4-1 and TRBJ2-5; 9 bases match TRBD2. Losses at the gene ends were 1 base for V and 2 bases for J; bases not matched to a gene: 8. CDR1 and CDR2 (germline): MGHRA, YSYEKL. The CDR3 sequence is 17 residues long. The CDR3 region has the DNA TGCGCCAGCAGCCAAGGGGTTAGCGGGAGAGTGCAAGAGACCCAGTACTTC. Translating gives CASSQGVSGRVQETQYF.

The chain has TRBV18 and TRBJ1-2, with TRBD1 identical over 8 bases. Germline V gives CDR1 KGHSH, CDR2 LQKENI. This CDR3 region has 14 residues. Trimming removed 4 bases from V and 5 bases from J; junction bases left unmatched: 6. CDR3 coding DNA: TGTGCCAGCTCACTCACAGGACAGGGTTATGGCTACACCTTC. Translation: CASSLTGQGYGYTF.

V and J are TRBV5-1 and TRBJ2-2; D ambiguous. CDR1 SGHRS and CDR2 YFSETQ come from the germline V gene. The CDR3 consists of 14 residues. Trimming removed 0 bases at V and 4 bases at J, with 7 bases between. CDR3 amino acids: CASSLEGFTGELFF. CDR3 DNA sequence: TGCGCCAGCAGCTTGGAAGGGTTCACCGGGGAGCTGTTTTTT.

V usage is TRBV6-1 and J usage is TRBJ1-2; D may be TRBD1 (6 bases). This CDR3 region has 14 residues. The V and J ends lost 7 bases and 6 bases respectively, with 18 bases between them. Germline V lookup: CDR1 MNHNS, CDR2 SASEGT. CDR3 amino acids: CASNRGGVGDGYTF. The CDR3 nucleotides are TGTGCCAGCAACCGAGGGGGGGTAGGTGATGGCTACACCTTC.

The gene calls are TRBV28 and TRBJ1-1, with D possibly TRBD1 on 5 matching bases. This CDR3 comprises 14 residues. The germline V and J ends were trimmed by 8 bases and 1 base, with 14 bases remaining between them. The germline V gene has CDR1 MDHEN and CDR2 SYDVKM. This chain's CDR3 is CASGVYGGNTEAFF. DNA for the CDR3: TGTGCCAGCGGAGTGTATGGGGGGAACACTGAAGCTTTCTTT.

This sequence joins TRBV7-9 and TRBJ1-6; D perhaps matches TRBD1 (5 bases). The ends were cut back, 3 bases at V and 6 bases at J, with 15 bases in the middle. CDR3 length equals 16 residues. Germline CDR1 SEHNR, CDR2 FQNEAQ (reference sequence). CDR3 in amino acids: CASSFGDGRINSPLHF. The CDR3, as DNA: TGTGCCAGCAGCTTCGGGGACGGACGGATTAATTCACCCCTCCACTTT.

V is TRBV5-1 and J is TRBJ2-7; 13 bases align to TRBD2. The CDR3 totals 15 residues. Trimming cost V 4 bases and J 2 bases; bases outside gene matches: 3. The germline V gene has CDR1 SGHRS and CDR2 YFSETQ. CDR3 nucleotides: TGCGCCAGCAGCCTTGGGACTAGCGGGGCCTACGAGCAGTACTTC. Amino acids: CASSLGTSGAYEQYF. The full variable domain, rest sourced from reference TRBV5-1 and TRBJ2-7, is KAGVTQTPRYLIKTRGQQVTLSCSPISGHRSVSWYQQTPGQGLQFLFEYFSETQRNKGNFPGRFSGRQFSNSRSEMNVSTLELGDSALYLCASSLGTSGAYEQYFGPGTRLTVT.

This sequence joins TRBV29-1 and TRBJ2-3, with D perhaps assigned TRBD1 or TRBD2 (6 bases each). This CDR3 has 15 residues. Germline loops: CDR1 SQVTM, CDR2 ANQGSEA. Trimming removed 3 bases at V and 2 bases at J, with 15 bases between. CDR3 in DNA: TGCAGCGTTGAGAGTCCGGGGGCCTCCACAGATACGCAGTATTTT. Its translation is CSVESPGASTDTQYF.

The chain employs TRBV7-3 and TRBJ1-6; 10 bases line up with TRBD1. Germline V gives CDR1 SGHTA, CDR2 FQGTGA. The CDR3 consists of 15 residues. V lost 6 bases and J lost 7; bases outside the gene matches: 6. The DNA for the CDR3 is TGTGCCAGCAGTCGTCGGACAGGGGGGAATTCACCCCTCCACTTT. It yields the protein CASSRRTGGNSPLHF.

The V call is TRBV6-1, the J call TRBJ2-3; D is uncertain. Trimming left V 1 base short and J 2 bases short, with 7 bases between. The CDR3 totals 14 residues. CDR1 is MNHNS and CDR2 is SASEGT in the germline V gene. For the CDR3, the DNA is TGTGCCAGCAGTGAAGTTTACCTCACAGATACGCAGTATTTT. Its protein product is CASSEVYLTDTQYF.

The gene calls are TRBV6-1 and TRBJ1-2; 8 nucleotides line up with TRBD1. The germline CDR1 and CDR2 sequences are MNHNS and SASEGT. With 7 bases clipped from V and 7 bases from J, the junction kept 5 bases outside the gene matches. The CDR3 length is 12 residues. The CDR3 coding sequence is TGTGCCAGCACCCTGACAGGGGTTGGCTACACCTTC. Its translation: CASTLTGVGYTF.

In nucleotides, the CDR3 is TGTGCCTGGAGTAAGCGGGAGGGCCGATACGAGCAGTACTTC. Its translation: CAWSKREGRYEQYF. The chain couples TRBV30 to TRBJ2-7; the match to TRBD2 covers 10 bases. The CDR3 is 14 residues long. V was clipped by 2 bases and J by 4 bases; unmatched bases: 5. Germline CDR1 and CDR2: GTSNPN and SVGIG (reference sequence).

The chain couples TRBV2 to TRBJ2-5; 16 positions agree with TRBD2. The J call may be faulty, since TRBJ2-7 better matches the DNA end. CDR1 SNHLY and CDR2 FYNNEI come from the germline V gene. The CDR3 spans 16 residues. The CDR3 DNA reads as TGTGCCAGCAGTAAAGGGACTAGCGGGGGGGCACGCGAGCAGTACTTC. Translated: CASSKGTSGGAREQYF.

V and J are TRBV19 and TRBJ1-6; no definite D call. Trimming pared 9 bases from V and 12 bases from J, leaving 12 bases between. CDR3 length equals 11 residues. Germline CDR1 is LNHDA and CDR2 is SQIVND (reference sequence). The CDR3: CASGRDEPLHF. CDR3 nucleotides: TGTGCCAGCGGACGAGACGAACCCCTCCACTTT. Variable domain in full (rest from reference TRBV19 and TRBJ1-6): DGGITQSPKYLFRKEGQNVTLSCEQNLNHDAMYWYRQDPGQGLRLIYYSQIVNDFQKGDIAEGYSVSREKKESFPLTVTSAQKNPTAFYLCASGRDEPLHFGNGTRLTVT.

The J gene is TRBJ1-2, the V gene TRBV19; 11 bases align to TRBD1. J gave up 3 bases and V 8 bases, and 5 bases lay outside the gene matches. In germline, CDR1 is LNHDA, CDR2 SQIVND (reference sequence). The CDR3 sequence is 14 residues long. CDR3 residues: CASRRTGGHYGYTF. The CDR3 nucleotides read TGTGCCAGTCGAAGGACAGGGGGCCACTATGGCTACACCTTC.

This sequence joins TRBV7-2 and TRBJ2-5; weak D call: TRBD1 (5 bases). Per the germline V gene, CDR1 is SGHTA and CDR2 is FQGNSA. V was cut by 2 bases and J by 0 bases, with 10 bases left in between. The CDR3 length is 15 residues. The CDR3 DNA reads TGTGCCAGCAGCTTATGGACAATGGACCAAGAGACCCAGTACTTC. Protein: CASSLWTMDQETQYF.

This clone was observed once. This chain links TRBV9 with TRBJ2-3, with 7 bases that match TRBD2. Germline-derived CDR1 and CDR2 are SGDLS and YYNGEE. The CDR3 spans 14 residues. J was trimmed by 2 bases and V by 6 bases; bases with no gene match: 6. The CDR3, as DNA: TGTGCCAGCACGGAAAGCGGGACCACAGATACGCAGTATTTT. Translated: CASTESGTTDTQYF.

The V and J genes are TRBV4-2 and TRBJ2-1; a weak D match, TRBD2 (5 bases). V lost 1 base to trimming and J lost 8 bases, with 12 bases between them. The CDR3 is 14 amino acids. Germline CDR1 reads LGHNA; CDR2 reads YNFKEQ. CDR3 loop: CASSQVGGGDEQFF. The CDR3 DNA is TGTGCCAGCAGCCAAGTTGGCGGAGGTGATGAGCAGTTCTTC.

V usage is TRBV6-7 and J usage is TRBJ2-3, with D unresolved. TRBV6-7 is sorted into the ORF group, with uncertain function. CDR3 length equals 11 residues. V lost 5 bases, J lost 0 bases, and 0 bases lay in between. CDR3 protein: CASSSTDTQYF. CDR3 sequence (DNA): TGTGCCAGCAGTAGCACAGATACGCAGTATTTT.

This clone showed up just a few times. The chain is built from TRBV5-5 and TRBJ1-5, with D perhaps matching TRBD1 (6 bases). Trimming cost V 4 bases and J 4 bases, with 15 bases left between them. The CDR3 covers 15 residues. The germline V gene has CDR1 SGHKS and CDR2 YYEKEE (reference sequence). In DNA, the CDR3 is TGTGCCAGCAGCAGCGAAACAGGGAGGAATCAGCCCCAGCATTTT. Protein sequence: CASSSETGRNQPQHF. The full variable domain, in which reference TRBV5-5 and TRBJ1-5 provide the parts outside the CDR3, is DAGVTQSPTHLIKTRGQQVTLRCSPISGHKSVSWYQQVLGQGPQFIFQYYEKEERGRGNFPDRFSARQFPNYSSELNVNALLLGDSALYLCASSSETGRNQPQHFGDGTRLSIL.

The chain uses TRBV7-8 and TRBJ2-3; TRBD1 matches 8 bases. From germline, CDR1 is SGHVS and CDR2 FQNEAQ. This CDR3 has 14 residues. V lost 0 bases, J lost 6 bases, and 2 bases stayed unmatched. CDR3 coding DNA: TGTGCCAGCAGCTTAGCGAACAGGGGGGATACGCAGTATTTT. Its protein product is CASSLANRGDTQYF.

This sequence joins TRBV11-3 and TRBJ2-3; TRBD2 matches at 14 bases. Per the germline V gene, CDR1 is SGHNT and CDR2 is YENEEA. Trimming cost V 5 bases and J 4 bases; bases outside gene matches: 11. The CDR3 is made up of 18 amino acids. The CDR3 protein is CASSIRPGLAGDPDTQYF. In nucleotides, the CDR3 is TGTGCCAGCAGCATTCGACCGGGACTAGCGGGAGACCCAGATACGCAGTATTTT.

V and J are TRBV19 and TRBJ1-1; TRBD1 agrees at 7 bases. Germline CDR1 LNHDA, CDR2 SQIVND (reference sequence). V trimming: 3 bases; J trimming: 2 bases; junction bases outside the gene matches: 9. The CDR3 covers 16 residues. CDR3: CASSMSGTATNTEAFF. The CDR3 DNA reads TGTGCCAGTAGTATGTCTGGGACAGCAACAAACACTGAAGCTTTCTTT. Based on the CDR3 plus reference TRBV19 and TRBJ1-1, the full variable domain is DGGITQSPKYLFRKEGQNVTLSCEQNLNHDAMYWYRQDPGQGLRLIYYSQIVNDFQKGDIAEGYSVSREKKESFPLTVTSAQKNPTAFYLCASSMSGTATNTEAFFGQGTRLTVV.

This sequence joins TRBV7-9 and TRBJ2-3, with 8 bases lining up with TRBD1. Germline V CDR1 and CDR2: SEHNR, FQNEAQ (reference sequence). There are 15 residues in the CDR3. V gave up 3 bases and J gave up 2 bases; unmatched junction bases: 4. The CDR3: CASSLDRAVTDTQYF. In nucleotides, the CDR3 is TGTGCCAGCAGCTTGGACAGGGCCGTCACAGATACGCAGTATTTT.

The chain uses TRBV6-5 and TRBJ2-2; a possible D gene is TRBD2 (5 bases). The CDR3 spans 15 residues. Trimming left V 0 bases short and J 1 base short, with 6 bases between. Germline V gene lookup returns CDR1 MNHEY and CDR2 SVGAGI. CDR3 protein: CASSYSGVNTGELFF. The CDR3 bases are TGTGCCAGCAGTTACTCGGGAGTGAACACCGGGGAGCTGTTTTTT.

V usage is TRBV5-1 and J usage is TRBJ2-1, with a possible D match to TRBD2 (5 bases). This CDR3 comprises 14 residues. Germline V gives CDR1 SGHRS, CDR2 YFSETQ. V was pared by 4 bases and J by 4 bases, with 12 bases between. The CDR3 protein is CASSVQAVYNEQFF. DNA of the CDR3: TGCGCCAGCAGCGTGCAAGCGGTTTACAATGAGCAGTTCTTC.

The chain employs TRBV21-1 and TRBJ2-1; the tabulated D call, TRBD2, remains unverified against the DNA. TRBV21-1 counts as a pseudogene. This CDR3 is 16 amino acids long. DNA of the CDR3: TGTGCCAGCAGCAAAGTTAGGGCTAGCGGGAAAAATGAGCAGTTCTTC. This sequence encodes CASSKVRASGKNEQFF.

The genes are TRBV5-1 and TRBJ2-5; TRBD2 matches 11 bases. This CDR3 has 17 residues. Unmatched junction bases numbered 5, after V lost 0 bases and J lost 1 base. Germline lookup yields CDR1 SGHRS and CDR2 YFSETQ. CDR3 sequence: CASSLAPSGGFQETQYF. The CDR3 bases are TGCGCCAGCAGCTTGGCACCTAGCGGGGGGTTCCAAGAGACCCAGTACTTC.

The rearrangement uses TRBV5-6 and TRBJ2-5; 9 positions match TRBD2. CDR1 is SGHDT, CDR2 YYEEEE, per germline. Trimming removed 3 bases from V and 7 bases from J; junction bases left unmatched: 22. This CDR3 has 19 residues. In DNA, the CDR3 is TGTGCCAGCAGCTCGACAGGGATAACTAGCGGGTCACCCCCAGGGACCCAGTACTTC. Protein: CASSSTGITSGSPPGTQYF. Supplemented by reference TRBV5-6 and TRBJ2-5, the full variable domain reads DAGVTQSPTHLIKTRGQQVTLRCSPKSGHDTVSWYQQALGQGPQFIFQYYEEEERQRGNFPDRFSGHQFPNYSSELNVNALLLGDSALYLCASSSTGITSGSPPGTQYFGPGTRLLVL.